This T cell receptor (beta chain) was recovered during a study of monozygotic twins with inflammatory bowel disease. Total RNA input per TCR library was 3500 ng. One entry per CDR3 protein, without DNA, is what TCRdb gives after re-calling the 5' RACE reads. The sample is made up of around 220,000 distinct CDR3 sequences, and the top ten hold more than 7.5% of it. The germline V gene encodes CDR1 SGHDN and CDR2 FVKESK. This CDR3 spans 13 amino acids. This clonotype originated in a human donor with ulcerative colitis or Crohn's disease, or a healthy co-twin of an affected twin (not recorded which). This chain links TRBV14 with TRBJ1-5; TCRdb's D call, TRBD1, is unchecked because there is no DNA. The sample taken for sequencing was blood. The CDR3 region is CASSQDRQGPQHF.